This TCR beta chain was captured in a study of PD-1 blockade in classical Hodgkin lymphoma (dated by TCRdb to about 2020). In terms of the full investigation: Nivolumab dosing was 3 mg/kg intravenously every 2 weeks, continuing until either disease progression or unacceptable toxicity. The study used TCR beta sequencing and CyTOF to define a peripheral blood immune signature of response to PD-1 blockade in classical Hodgkin lymphoma. Summary of the overall study and its limitations: A significant rise by C4D1 was seen in CD4+ but not CD8+ TCR diversity (p=0.0027 vs p=0.16), with the rise being most apparent in complete responders (p=0.02). Trial patients achieving complete response had baseline diversity similar to newly diagnosed patients, whereas partial responders and progressors had significantly lower diversity. Patients starting nivolumab less than 1 year after ASCT had lower diversity and were excluded from later analyses to avoid confounding by immune reconstitution. The study was restricted to a single clinical trial cohort, and the causes of repertoire differences, possibly disease activity or prior therapy, were left undefined. Newly diagnosed patients were reported to have lower baseline TCR diversity than healthy donors, and relapsed/refractory patients were reported to have lower baseline TCR diversity still.

CDR1 is given as MNHEY and CDR2 as SMNVEV, both from the germline V gene (reference sequence). The CDR3 numbers 15 residues from cysteine through phenylalanine. Left in the record is the CDR3 DNA by itself, 45 bases read in frame from the first base. The germline V end is reduced by 5 bases and the J end by 5 bases; junction bases left unmatched: 8. Genomic DNA was extracted with the Qiagen DNeasy kit from unsorted PBMCs and from negatively selected CD4+ and CD8+ fractions. TCR beta CDR3 regions were amplified by immunoSEQ multiplex PCR using primers annealing to V and J segments. Amplification bias was minimized using a synthetic immune receptor repertoire, and residual bias was removed computationally after sequencing. The authors processed their data as follows. Repertoire diversity was quantified as the Shannon entropy index using custom Python scripts. Unsorted, CD4+ and CD8+ repertoires were examined separately, except in combined analyses, for which CD4+ and CD8+ sequences were merged in silico. Clonal expansion was defined as at least a 2-fold frequency increase after treatment relative to C1D1, with a pseudocount of 0.5 for undetected baseline clones. Clones with 0 or 1 copy at C1D1 were classified as singleton clones, and clones with 2 or more copies were classified as non-singleton clones. Clones expanded in unsorted samples were assigned a CD4+, CD8+ or unknown annotation through matching of protein sequences in sorted samples from the same patient. Wilcoxon tests were applied to paired samples to test diversity changes from C1D1 to C4D1. In its TCRdb copy, this immuneACCESS table keeps in-frame sequences only and misses some clones. Where compared with another copy, unresolved V genes explain less than half of these, and the others have no known cause. V, J and clone size were drawn from that table, and D and trimming were deduced from the DNA. The table for this sample lists fewer than 30,000 clones; just over 85% of them were counted only once. In total, the top ten clones hold 6% to 8% of the sample.

The time point label on this specimen signifies: cycle 1 day 1 (C1D1), immediately before nivolumab initiation. Relapse after autologous stem cell transplantation had occurred in all trial patients, and cohorts A, B and C were distinguished by prior brentuximab vedotin exposure. A Miltenyi CD8+ T cell isolation kit was used for magnetic negative selection to purify CD8+ T cells from thawed PBMCs. The trial cohort was composed of 56 patients with relapsed/refractory classical Hodgkin lymphoma, for whom complete response, partial response or progressive disease was recorded as best overall response. Single-agent nivolumab was administered to trial patients in the multi-cohort phase II CheckMate 205 trial. An independent review committee assessed best overall response by applying the 2007 International Working Group response criteria. PBMCs from the trial were collected at three points: immediately before nivolumab initiation (C1D1), and during therapy at cycle 2 day 1 and cycle 4 day 1. Peripheral blood was collected in 8 mL Vacutainer Cell Preparation Tubes, from which PBMCs were isolated by centrifugation and then cryopreserved. Purified CD4+ and CD8+ fractions were prepared only for cases where an additional PBMC sample was available. Magnetically labelled cells were depleted on LS columns in a quadroMACS separator, and the flow-through was collected as the purified fraction.

In the case of this clone: Its antigen is unknown. No quality values exist for individual bases; no much larger clone is one base distant.

Source: CD8+ T cells from blood, taken at baseline. The chain couples TRBV27 to TRBJ1-4, with 7 bases aligning to TRBD1. This clonotype was sampled from a human donor with classical Hodgkin lymphoma. CDR3 reads: CASSTAGGSNEKLFF. The nucleotide sequence is TGTGCCAGCAGTACTGCAGGGGGTTCGAATGAAAAACTGTTTTTT. The full variable domain, completed from the reference TRBV27 and TRBJ1-4 proteins outside the CDR3, reads EAQVTQNPRYLITVTGKKLTVTCSQNMNHEYMSWYRQDPGLGLRQIYYSMNVEVTDKGDVPEGYKVSRKEKRNFPLILESPSPNQTSLYFCASSTAGGSNEKLFFGSGTQLSVL.